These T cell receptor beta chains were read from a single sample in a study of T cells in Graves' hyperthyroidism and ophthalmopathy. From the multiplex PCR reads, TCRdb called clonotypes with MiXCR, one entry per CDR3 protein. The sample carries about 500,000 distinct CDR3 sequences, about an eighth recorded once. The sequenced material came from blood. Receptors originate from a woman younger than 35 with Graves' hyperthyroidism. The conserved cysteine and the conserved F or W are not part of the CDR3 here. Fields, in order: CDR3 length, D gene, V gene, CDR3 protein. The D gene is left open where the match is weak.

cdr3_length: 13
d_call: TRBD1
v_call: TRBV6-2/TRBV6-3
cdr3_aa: ASSRQGRWGTEAF

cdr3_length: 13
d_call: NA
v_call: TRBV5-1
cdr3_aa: ASSFPQGSTDTQY

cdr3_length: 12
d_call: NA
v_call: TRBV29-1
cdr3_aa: SVELGGSDQPQH

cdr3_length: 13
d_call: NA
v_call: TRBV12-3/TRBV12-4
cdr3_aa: ASSPPGRSYYGYT

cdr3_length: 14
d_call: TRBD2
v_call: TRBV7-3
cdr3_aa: ASSSLAGGSYNEQF

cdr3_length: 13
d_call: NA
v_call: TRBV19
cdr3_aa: ASSIADRNNQPQH

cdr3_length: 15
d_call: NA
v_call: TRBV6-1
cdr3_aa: ASSRYSRSYSNQPQH

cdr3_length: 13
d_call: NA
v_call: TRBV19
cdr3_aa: ASIPQGPSSYEQY

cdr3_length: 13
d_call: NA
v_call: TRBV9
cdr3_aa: ASSERQKGGNTIY

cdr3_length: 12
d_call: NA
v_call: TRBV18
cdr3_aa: ASSREQGSDGYT

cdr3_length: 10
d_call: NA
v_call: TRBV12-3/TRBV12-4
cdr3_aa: ASTPDGYGYT

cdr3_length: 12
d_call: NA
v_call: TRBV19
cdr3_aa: ASSTGTPSYEQY

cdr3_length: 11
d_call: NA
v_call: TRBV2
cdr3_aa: ASSEGDEDEQF

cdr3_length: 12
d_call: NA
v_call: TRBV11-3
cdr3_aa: ASSSRGPQETQY

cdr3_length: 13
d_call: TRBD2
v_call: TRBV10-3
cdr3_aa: AISLGAGESGELF

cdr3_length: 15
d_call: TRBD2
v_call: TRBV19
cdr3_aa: ASRVGTNNKWYNEQF

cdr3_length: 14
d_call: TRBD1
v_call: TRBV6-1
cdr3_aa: ASSDPGGTSTDTQY

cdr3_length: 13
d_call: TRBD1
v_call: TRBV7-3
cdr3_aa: ASSDSTTGRTEAF

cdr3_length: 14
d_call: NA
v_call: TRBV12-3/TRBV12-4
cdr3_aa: ASSLPSRGGGTEAF

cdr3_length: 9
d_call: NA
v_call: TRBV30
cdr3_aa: AWVTSYEQY

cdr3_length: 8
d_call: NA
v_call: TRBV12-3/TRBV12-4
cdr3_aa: ASSLGAMF

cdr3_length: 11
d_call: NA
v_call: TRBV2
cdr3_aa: ASRQTGGETQY

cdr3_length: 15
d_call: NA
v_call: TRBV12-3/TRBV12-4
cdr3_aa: ASSFSQMHGLYNEQF

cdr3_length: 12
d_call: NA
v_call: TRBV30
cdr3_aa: AWSPLRNTGELF

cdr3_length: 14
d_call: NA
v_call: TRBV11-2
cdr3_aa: ASSLEGEKKYNEQF

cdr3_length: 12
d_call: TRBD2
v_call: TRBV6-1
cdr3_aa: ASIMVAGQETQY

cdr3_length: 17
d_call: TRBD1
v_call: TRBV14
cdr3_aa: ASSQRGQGIVSGANVLT

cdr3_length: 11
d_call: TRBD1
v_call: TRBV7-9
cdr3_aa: ASGTGELHEQY